Sequencing of this T cell receptor beta chain was carried out in a study of blood T cell repertoires in COVID-19 (dated by TCRdb to 2018 to 2020). General notes on the study: Samples covering the acute and convalescent phases of COVID-19 were provided by collaborators in the United States, Italy and Spain. The repertoires were released in a freely available public database meant as a resource for research on the immune response to SARS-CoV-2. Samples were obtained from the ongoing ImmuneRACE study (first 160 participants) and from over 1,000 subjects provided by 6 global collaborators. Sample metadata almost always included a de-identified subject ID, COVID-19 status, age in years and sex. Where HLA class I and class II types were available, the types were taken from metadata supplied by the sample provider, not from assay-based typing. The material from the prospective study consisted of cDNA or gDNA derived from T cells, B-cell-depleted T cells, or PBMCs. Deeply sampled blood TCRbeta repertoires from subjects exposed to, actively infected with, or recovered from COVID-19 were included in the dataset.

What the research found in general, with its limitations: The amount of clinical and demographic metadata varied by source and participant and was provided uncurated.

Each collaborating institution followed its own protocols to collect whole blood in K2EDTA tubes. For TCRbeta analysis, collaborators shipped samples in one of three forms: frozen whole blood, isolated PBMCs, or DNA extracted from either of those sample types. The germline V gene supplies CDR1 KGHSH and CDR2 LQKENI. Relative to germline, V is 2 bases shorter and J is 8 bases shorter, with 12 bases between their ends. The CDR3 runs 13 amino acids, cysteine and phenylalanine included. Solely the CDR3 DNA is kept, with 39 bases framed from the first base. TCRbeta CDR3 regions were amplified from genomic DNA using the immunoSEQ Assay, a bias-controlled multiplex PCR. As for the authors' bioinformatics: Nucleated cell counts per sample were estimated from amplification of reference gene primers within the assay. Sequence reads were collapsed and filtered to measure the absolute abundance of every unique TCRbeta CDR3 rearrangement. Productive Simpson clonality was computed per sample as the square root of Simpson's diversity index over productive rearrangements. What TCRdb holds here is the immuneACCESS table cut down to in-frame rearrangements. Part of the clones is not present; checked against another copy, under half of the missing clones reflect an unresolved V gene, and the others are unexplained. D and trimming were read from the DNA, whereas the V and J calls and clone size are those reported in that table. The sample table records roughly 50,000 clones; roughly 80% of these occur just once. Roughly 13% of the sample goes to the ten largest clones.

About this clone: Its cognate antigen has yet to be identified. Nothing much larger sits one base from this clone, and base qualities are not available.

The source is a human donor in a cohort sampled during active COVID-19. The specimen was peripheral blood. This chain is built from TRBV18 and TRBJ1-1; TRBD1 is possibly the D segment (5 matching bases). The CDR3 corresponds to CASSPIVSGEAFF. The DNA is TGTGCCAGCTCACCAATCGTTTCAGGGGAAGCTTTCTTT.